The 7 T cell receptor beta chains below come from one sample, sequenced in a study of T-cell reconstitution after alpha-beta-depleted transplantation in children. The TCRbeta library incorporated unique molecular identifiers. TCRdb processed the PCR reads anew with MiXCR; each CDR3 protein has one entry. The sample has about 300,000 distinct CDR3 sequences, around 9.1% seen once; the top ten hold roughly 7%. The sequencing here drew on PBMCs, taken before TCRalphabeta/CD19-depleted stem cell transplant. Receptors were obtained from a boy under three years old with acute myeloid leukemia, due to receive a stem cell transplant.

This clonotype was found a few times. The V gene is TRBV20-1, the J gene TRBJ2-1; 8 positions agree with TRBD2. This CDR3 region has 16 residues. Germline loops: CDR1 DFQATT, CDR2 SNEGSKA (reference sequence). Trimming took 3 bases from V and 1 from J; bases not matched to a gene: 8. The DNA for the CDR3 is TGCAGTGCTAGGGAATCGGTAGCGGGATCCTACAATGAGCAGTTCTTC. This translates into CSARESVAGSYNEQFF.

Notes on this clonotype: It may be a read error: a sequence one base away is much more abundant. The CDR3 sequence is CSARDPGWWTDTQYF. In nucleotides, the CDR3 is TGCAGTGCTAGAGATCCAGGATGGTGGACAGATACGCAGTATTTT. The J gene is TRBJ2-3, the V gene TRBV20-1; D not resolved. The CDR3 contains 15 residues. Between the trimmed V and J ends, which lost 0 bases and 3 bases, there was a span of 13 bases. Germline CDR1 is DFQATT and CDR2 is SNEGSKA (reference sequence).

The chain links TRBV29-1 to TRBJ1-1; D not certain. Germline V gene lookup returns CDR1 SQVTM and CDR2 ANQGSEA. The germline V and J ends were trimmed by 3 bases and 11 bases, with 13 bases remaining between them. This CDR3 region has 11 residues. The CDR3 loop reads CSVDERRMAFF. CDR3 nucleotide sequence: TGCAGCGTTGATGAAAGAAGAATGGCTTTCTTT.

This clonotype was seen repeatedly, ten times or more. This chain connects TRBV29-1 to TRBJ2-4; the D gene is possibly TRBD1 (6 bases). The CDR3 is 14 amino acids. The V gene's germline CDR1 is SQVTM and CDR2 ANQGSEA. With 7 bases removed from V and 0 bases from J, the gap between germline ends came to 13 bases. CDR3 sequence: CSGGGRKAKNIQYF. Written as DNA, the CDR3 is TGCAGCGGTGGGGGCAGGAAAGCCAAAAACATTCAGTACTTC.

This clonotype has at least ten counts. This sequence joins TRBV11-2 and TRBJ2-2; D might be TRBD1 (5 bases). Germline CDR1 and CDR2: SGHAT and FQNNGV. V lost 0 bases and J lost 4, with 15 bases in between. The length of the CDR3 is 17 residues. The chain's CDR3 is CASSLDTGRGTTGELFF. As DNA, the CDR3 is TGTGCCAGCAGCTTAGATACCGGTAGGGGAACCACCGGGGAGCTGTTTTTT. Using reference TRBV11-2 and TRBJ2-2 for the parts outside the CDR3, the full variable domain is EAGVAQSPRYKIIEKRQSVAFWCNPISGHATLYWYQQILGQGPKLLIQFQNNGVVDDSQLPKDRFSAERLKGVDSTLKIQPAKLEDSAVYLCASSLDTGRGTTGELFFGEGSRLTVL.

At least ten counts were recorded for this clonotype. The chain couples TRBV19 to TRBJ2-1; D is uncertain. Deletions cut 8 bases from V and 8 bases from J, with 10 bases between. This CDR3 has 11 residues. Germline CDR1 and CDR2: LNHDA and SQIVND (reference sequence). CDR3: CASRRYDEQFF. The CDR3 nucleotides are TGTGCCAGTCGGAGATACGATGAGCAGTTCTTC.

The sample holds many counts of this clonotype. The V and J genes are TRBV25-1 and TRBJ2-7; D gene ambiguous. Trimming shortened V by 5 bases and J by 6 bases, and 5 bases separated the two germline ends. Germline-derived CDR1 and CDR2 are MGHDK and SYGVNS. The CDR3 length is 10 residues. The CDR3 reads CASSRGEQYF. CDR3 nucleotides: TGTGCCAGCAGTAGAGGCGAGCAGTACTTC.